The next 16 T cell receptor beta chains were all read from a single sample in a study of cytomegalovirus exposure and HLA in healthy donors. Amplification used 60 Vbeta primers and 13 Jbeta primers. Here immunoSEQ multiplex PCR was the method, and the copy in TCRdb shows in-frame clones only, minus some. The table shows about 160,000 clones, with around 72% occurring only once. The sequenced sample was PBMCs. Source of these receptors: a man between 40 and 49 years old in good health and CMV-seropositive.

The CDR3, as DNA: TGTGCCAGCAGCTTCCGGGGGGTCGGGGCCAACGTCCTGACTTTC. It codes for CASSFRGVGANVLTF. The gene calls are TRBV5-6 and TRBJ2-6; 7 bases are a match to TRBD2. V lost 2 bases, J lost 4 bases, and 3 bases stayed unmatched. Germline CDR1 reads SGHDT; CDR2 reads YYEEEE. This CDR3 has 15 residues.

This clone was seen once. The chain combines TRBV6-5 with TRBJ1-6; D is unclear. V dropped 4 bases and J dropped 5 bases, with 9 bases sitting between them. Germline V gene lookup returns CDR1 MNHEY and CDR2 SVGAGI. The CDR3 extends over 14 amino acids. For the CDR3, the DNA is TGTGCCAGCAGTTTGTCCGGGAATAATTCACCCCTCCACTTT. Translated: CASSLSGNNSPLHF.

This clone was recorded only once. The CDR3 protein is CASSLQPNTEAFF. The CDR3 DNA is TGTGCCAGCAGCCTACAGCCGAACACTGAAGCTTTCTTT. J is TRBJ1-1 and V is TRBV11-3; D is uncertain. CDR1 is SGHNT and CDR2 is YENEEA in the germline V gene. Between the trimmed V and J ends, which lost 5 bases and 1 base, there was a span of 8 bases. This CDR3 has 13 amino acids. Using reference TRBV11-3 and TRBJ1-1 for the parts outside the CDR3, the full variable domain is EAGVVQSPRYKIIEKKQPVAFWCNPISGHNTLYWYLQNLGQGPELLIRYENEEAVDDSQLPKDRFSAERLKGVDSTLKIQPAELGDSAVYLCASSLQPNTEAFFGQGTRLTVV.

CDR3 coding DNA: TGCGCCAGCAGCAGCGGGACGGCGGGTGGCTACACCTTC. It is translated as CASSSGTAGGYTF. The rearrangement joins TRBV5-1 to TRBJ1-2; D perhaps matches TRBD1 (5 bases). The V end lost 4 bases, the J end lost 7 bases, and 14 bases lay between the germline ends. The CDR3 totals 13 residues. CDR1 and CDR2 (germline): SGHRS, YFSETQ.

The chain links TRBV4-1 to TRBJ1-4, with D hard to call. The CDR3 is 14 amino acids. Germline V lookup: CDR1 MGHRA, CDR2 YSYEKL. V lost 0 bases and J 3 bases, leaving 5 bases between the germline ends. The CDR3 coding sequence is TGCGCCAGCAGCCAAGATCCAGCTAATGAAAAACTGTTTTTT. Protein product: CASSQDPANEKLFF.

V gene TRBV11-3 combines with J gene TRBJ2-2; TRBD1 agrees at 8 bases. V lost 4 bases and J lost 7; bases outside the gene matches: 5. Germline values: CDR1 SGHNT, CDR2 YENEEA. The CDR3 runs to 14 residues. This CDR3 is CASSSRTGHGELFF. The CDR3, as DNA: TGTGCCAGCAGCTCCCGGACAGGGCACGGGGAGCTGTTTTTT.

This sequence joins TRBV30 and TRBJ1-6; tentative D call: TRBD1 (5 bases). Germline V gene data show CDR1 as GTSNPN and CDR2 as SVGIG (reference sequence). V lost 2 bases to trimming and J lost 10 bases, with 21 bases between them. The CDR3 totals 16 residues. The CDR3 bases are TGTGCCTGGAGTTTTCTCGGGGGGAAAGTTGGGTCACCCCTCCACTTT. It specifies CAWSFLGGKVGSPLHF.

This chain connects TRBV7-9 to TRBJ1-4; D is perhaps TRBD1 (5 bases). The CDR3 is made up of 13 amino acids. The V end lost 7 bases, the J end lost 8 bases, and 14 bases lay between the germline ends. Germline loops: CDR1 SEHNR, CDR2 FQNEAQ (reference sequence). The CDR3 here is CASTAVRGEKLFF. The CDR3 nucleotides read TGTGCCAGCACTGCGGTTAGGGGAGAAAAACTGTTTTTT.

This sequence joins TRBV5-1 and TRBJ2-2, with TRBD1 matching 10 bases. The junction had 17 bases not matched to a gene; V was cut back by 6 bases and J by 6 bases. The length of the CDR3 is 18 residues. Per the germline V gene, CDR1 is SGHRS and CDR2 is YFSETQ. CDR3 in DNA: TGCGCCAGCACCTTATCGGGACAGGGGATTCGAATCTCCGGGGAGCTGTTTTTT. Protein: CASTLSGQGIRISGELFF.

The chain has TRBV9 and TRBJ2-3, with 7 bases matching TRBD2. The CDR3 is 15 residues long. With V trimmed by 4 bases and J by 4 bases, 9 bases remained unmatched. Looked up from germline, CDR1 is SGDLS and CDR2 is YYNGEE. The CDR3 loop reads CASSQGGAGADTQYF. CDR3 bases: TGTGCCAGCAGCCAGGGAGGGGCAGGCGCAGATACGCAGTATTTT.

The chain uses TRBV4-3 and TRBJ2-1; D is uncertain. The CDR3 runs to 19 residues. V lost 0 bases, J lost 2 bases, and 20 bases lay in between. The V gene's germline CDR1 is LGHNA and CDR2 YSLEER. Here the CDR3 reads CASSQEPRLGRSTYNEQFF. DNA for the CDR3: TGCGCCAGCAGCCAAGAACCGCGCCTAGGTCGGTCAACCTACAATGAGCAGTTCTTC.

This chain connects TRBV15 to TRBJ2-5; a possible D gene is TRBD2 (6 bases). The CDR3 covers 15 residues. Per the germline V gene, CDR1 is LNHNV and CDR2 is YYDKDF (reference sequence). V lost 0 bases to trimming and J lost 5 bases, with 13 bases between them. The DNA of the CDR3 is TGTGCCACCAGCAGAGATCCCGAGGGAGGTGAGACCCAGTACTTC. Translation gives CATSRDPEGGETQYF. Together with reference TRBV15 and TRBJ2-5, the CDR3 gives the full variable domain: DAMVIQNPRYQVTQFGKPVTLSCSQTLNHNVMYWYQQKSSQAPKLLFHYYDKDFNNEADTPDNFQSRRPNTSFCFLDIRSPGLGDTAMYLCATSRDPEGGETQYFGPGTRLLVL.

The chain recombines TRBV15 with TRBJ1-1, with a weak D call TRBD1 (5 bases). Germline loops: CDR1 LNHNV, CDR2 YYDKDF (reference sequence). There are 15 residues in the CDR3. The V end was cut by 0 bases, the J end by 5 bases, with 13 bases between. CDR3 region: CATSRDREKGTEAFF. CDR3 in DNA: TGTGCCACCAGCAGAGATAGGGAAAAGGGGACTGAAGCTTTCTTT.

This clone was recorded a few times. J is TRBJ1-2 and V is TRBV30; no reliable D call. With 0 bases removed from V and 5 bases from J, the gap between germline ends came to 10 bases. The CDR3 has 13 amino acids. CDR1 is GTSNPN and CDR2 is SVGIG in the germline V gene (reference sequence). The CDR3 region has the DNA TGTGCCTGGAGTGTACCAGGCAGTTATGGCTACACCTTC. The encoded protein is CAWSVPGSYGYTF. The whole variable domain, remainder taken from reference TRBV30 and TRBJ1-2, is SQTIHQWPATLVQPVGSPLSLECTVEGTSNPNLYWYRQAAGRGLQLLFYSVGIGQISSEVPQNLSASRPQDRQFILSSKKLLLSDSGFYLCAWSVPGSYGYTFGSGTRLTVV.

The V gene is TRBV12-5, the J gene TRBJ1-2, with D possibly matching TRBD1 (5 bases). Per germline, CDR1 LGHNT and CDR2 FRNRAP. V was clipped by 1 base and J by 8 bases, with 11 bases between them. This CDR3 comprises 13 residues. DNA for the CDR3: TGTGCTAGTGGTTTGGAGGGGATTCAAGGCTACACCTTC. It codes for CASGLEGIQGYTF.

The V call is TRBV5-4, the J call TRBJ1-6; a possible D gene is TRBD1 (5 bases). This CDR3 has 13 residues. Trimming stripped 9 bases from V and 5 bases from J, with 12 bases between. Germline V gene sequence: CDR1 SGHNT, CDR2 YYREEE (reference sequence). CDR3 sequence reads: CATRAGDNSPLHF. The CDR3 DNA is TGTGCCACCAGGGCCGGGGATAATTCACCCCTCCACTTT.